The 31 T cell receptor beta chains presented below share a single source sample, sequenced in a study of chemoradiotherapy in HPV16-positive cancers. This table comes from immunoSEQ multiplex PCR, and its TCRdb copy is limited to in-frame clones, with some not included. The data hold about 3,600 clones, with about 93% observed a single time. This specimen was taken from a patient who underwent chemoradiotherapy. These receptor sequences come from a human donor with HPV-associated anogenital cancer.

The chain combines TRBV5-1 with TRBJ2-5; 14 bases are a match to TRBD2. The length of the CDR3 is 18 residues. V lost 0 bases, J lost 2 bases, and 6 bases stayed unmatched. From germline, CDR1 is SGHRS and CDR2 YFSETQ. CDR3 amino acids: CASSLGPGLAGVQETQYF. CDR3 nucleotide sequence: TGCGCCAGCAGCTTGGGACCGGGACTAGCGGGAGTTCAAGAGACCCAGTACTTC.

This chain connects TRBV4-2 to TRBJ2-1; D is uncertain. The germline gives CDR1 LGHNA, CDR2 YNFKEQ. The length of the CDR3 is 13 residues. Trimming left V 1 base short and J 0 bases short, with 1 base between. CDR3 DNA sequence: TGTGCCAGCAGCCAAGTCTCCTACAATGAGCAGTTCTTC. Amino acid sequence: CASSQVSYNEQFF.

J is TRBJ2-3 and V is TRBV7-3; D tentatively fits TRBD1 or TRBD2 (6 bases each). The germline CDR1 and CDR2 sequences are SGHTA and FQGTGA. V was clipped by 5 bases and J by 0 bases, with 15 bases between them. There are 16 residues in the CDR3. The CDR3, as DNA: TGTGCCAGCAGCCACTGGGGGGCTGTAAGCACAGATACGCAGTATTTT. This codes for CASSHWGAVSTDTQYF.

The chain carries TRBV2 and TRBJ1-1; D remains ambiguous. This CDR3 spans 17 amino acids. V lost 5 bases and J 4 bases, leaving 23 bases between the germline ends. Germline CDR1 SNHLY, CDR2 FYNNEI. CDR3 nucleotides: TGTGCCAGCAGTCAAAACCCTGTAAGGGTCGCGGGCACTGAAGCTTTCTTT. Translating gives CASSQNPVRVAGTEAFF.

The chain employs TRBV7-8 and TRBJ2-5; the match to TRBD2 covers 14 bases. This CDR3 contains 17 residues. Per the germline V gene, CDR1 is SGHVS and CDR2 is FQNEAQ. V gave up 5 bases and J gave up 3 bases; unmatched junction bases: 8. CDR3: CASSVPTSGRAKETQYF. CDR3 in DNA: TGTGCCAGCAGCGTCCCGACTAGCGGGAGGGCAAAAGAGACCCAGTACTTC.

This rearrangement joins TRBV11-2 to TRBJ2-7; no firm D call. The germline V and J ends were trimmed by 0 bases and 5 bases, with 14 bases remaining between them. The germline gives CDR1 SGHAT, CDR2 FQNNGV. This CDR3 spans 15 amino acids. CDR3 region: CASSLDHGQSDEQYF. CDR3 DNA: TGTGCCAGCAGCTTAGATCACGGCCAATCGGACGAGCAGTACTTC.

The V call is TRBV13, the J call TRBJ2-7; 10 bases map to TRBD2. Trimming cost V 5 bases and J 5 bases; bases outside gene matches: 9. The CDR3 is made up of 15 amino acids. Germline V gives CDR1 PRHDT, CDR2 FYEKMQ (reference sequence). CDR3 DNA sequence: TGTGCCAGCAGCCTTCTAGCGGGAGACCCCCACGAGCAGTACTTC. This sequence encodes CASSLLAGDPHEQYF.

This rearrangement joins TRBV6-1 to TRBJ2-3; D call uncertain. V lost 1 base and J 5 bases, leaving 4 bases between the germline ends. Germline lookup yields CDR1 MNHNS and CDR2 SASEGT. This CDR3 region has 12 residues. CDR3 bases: TGTGCCAGCAGTGAAGGGGGAGATACGCAGTATTTT. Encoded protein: CASSEGGDTQYF.

The CDR3 coding sequence is TGCGCCAGCAGCCAACCCACTAGCGCCAAAAACATTCAGTACTTC. Protein sequence: CASSQPTSAKNIQYF. This chain connects TRBV4-1 to TRBJ2-4, with D perhaps matching TRBD2 (6 bases). V lost 2 bases, J lost 1 base, and 9 bases lay in between. The germline gives CDR1 MGHRA, CDR2 YSYEKL. The CDR3 has 15 residues.

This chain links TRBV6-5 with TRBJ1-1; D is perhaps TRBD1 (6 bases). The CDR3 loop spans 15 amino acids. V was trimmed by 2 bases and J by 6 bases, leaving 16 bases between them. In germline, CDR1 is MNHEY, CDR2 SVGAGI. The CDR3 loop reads CASSYRTVAGAEAFF. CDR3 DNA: TGTGCCAGCAGTTACCGGACAGTCGCGGGGGCTGAAGCTTTCTTT.

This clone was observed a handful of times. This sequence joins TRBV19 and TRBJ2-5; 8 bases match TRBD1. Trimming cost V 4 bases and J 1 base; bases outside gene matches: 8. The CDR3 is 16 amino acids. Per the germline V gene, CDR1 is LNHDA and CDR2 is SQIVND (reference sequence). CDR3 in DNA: TGTGCCAGTAGTACTGAGGGGGACAGGCCCCAAGAGACCCAGTACTTC. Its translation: CASSTEGDRPQETQYF.

The CDR3 is CAGLKGTNEQFF. The CDR3 nucleotides are TGTGCCGGCCTTAAGGGGACCAATGAGCAGTTCTTC. The V gene is TRBV2, the J gene TRBJ2-1; the D gene could be TRBD1 or TRBD2 (5 bases each). This CDR3 contains 12 residues. V was trimmed by 11 bases and J by 6 bases, leaving 14 bases between them. CDR1 is SNHLY, CDR2 FYNNEI, per germline.

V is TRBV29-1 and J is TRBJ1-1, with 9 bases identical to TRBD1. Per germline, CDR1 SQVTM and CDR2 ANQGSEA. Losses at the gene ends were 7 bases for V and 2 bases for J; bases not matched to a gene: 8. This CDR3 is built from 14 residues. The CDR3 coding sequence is TGCAGCGCCAGGGGGGGACAGGGAAACACTGAAGCTTTCTTT. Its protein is CSARGGQGNTEAFF.

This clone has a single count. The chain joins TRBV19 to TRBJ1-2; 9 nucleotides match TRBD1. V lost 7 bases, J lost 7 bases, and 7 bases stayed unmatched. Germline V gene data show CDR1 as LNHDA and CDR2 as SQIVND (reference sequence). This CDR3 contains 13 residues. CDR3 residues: CASTAGTGSGYTF. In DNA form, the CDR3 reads TGTGCCAGTACCGCAGGGACAGGGAGTGGCTACACCTTC.

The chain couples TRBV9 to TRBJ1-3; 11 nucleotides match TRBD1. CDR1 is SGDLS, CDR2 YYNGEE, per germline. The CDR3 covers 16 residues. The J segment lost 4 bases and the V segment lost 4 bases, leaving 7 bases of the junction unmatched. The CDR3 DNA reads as TGTGCCAGCAGCACTAGGGACAGGGGGTTCGGAAACACCATATATTTT. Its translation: CASSTRDRGFGNTIYF.

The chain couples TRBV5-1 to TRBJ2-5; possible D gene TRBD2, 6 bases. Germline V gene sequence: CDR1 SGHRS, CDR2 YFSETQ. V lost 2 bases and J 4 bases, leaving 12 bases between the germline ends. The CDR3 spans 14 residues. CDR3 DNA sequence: TGCGCCAGCAGCTTCCAGGTGGGGGGAGAGACCCAGTACTTC. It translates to CASSFQVGGETQYF.

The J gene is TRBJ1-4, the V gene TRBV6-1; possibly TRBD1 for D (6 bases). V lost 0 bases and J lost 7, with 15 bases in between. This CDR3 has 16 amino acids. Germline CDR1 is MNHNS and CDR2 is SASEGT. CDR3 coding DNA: TGTGCCAGCAGTGAAGCGATGGCAGGGGAGGGTGAAAAACTGTTTTTT. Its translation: CASSEAMAGEGEKLFF.

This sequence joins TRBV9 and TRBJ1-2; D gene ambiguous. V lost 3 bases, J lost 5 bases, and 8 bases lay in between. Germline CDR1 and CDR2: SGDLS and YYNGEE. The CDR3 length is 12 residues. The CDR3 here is CASSEGSYGYTF. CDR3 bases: TGTGCCAGCAGCGAGGGAAGTTATGGCTACACCTTC.

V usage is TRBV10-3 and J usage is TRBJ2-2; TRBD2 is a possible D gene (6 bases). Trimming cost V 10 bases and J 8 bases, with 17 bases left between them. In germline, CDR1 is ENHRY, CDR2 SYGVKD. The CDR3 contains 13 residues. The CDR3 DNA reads TGTGCCACCCAACAGCGGGCCGATGGGGAGCTGTTTTTT. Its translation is CATQQRADGELFF.

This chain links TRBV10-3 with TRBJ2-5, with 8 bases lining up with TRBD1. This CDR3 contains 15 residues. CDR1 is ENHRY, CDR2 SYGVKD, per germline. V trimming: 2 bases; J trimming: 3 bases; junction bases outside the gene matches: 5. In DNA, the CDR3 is TGTGCCATCAGTGAGCCGGACAGGGAAAAAGAGACCCAGTACTTC. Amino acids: CAISEPDREKETQYF.

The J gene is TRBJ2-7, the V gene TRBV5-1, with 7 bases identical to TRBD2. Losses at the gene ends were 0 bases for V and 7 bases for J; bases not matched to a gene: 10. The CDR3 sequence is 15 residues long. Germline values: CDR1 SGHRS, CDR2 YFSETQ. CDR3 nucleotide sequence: TGCGCCAGCAGCTTGGCGGCTAGCGGACCTGGGGAGCAGTACTTC. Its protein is CASSLAASGPGEQYF. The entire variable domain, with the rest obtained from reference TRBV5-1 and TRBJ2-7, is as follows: KAGVTQTPRYLIKTRGQQVTLSCSPISGHRSVSWYQQTPGQGLQFLFEYFSETQRNKGNFPGRFSGRQFSNSRSEMNVSTLELGDSALYLCASSLAASGPGEQYFGPGTRLTVT.

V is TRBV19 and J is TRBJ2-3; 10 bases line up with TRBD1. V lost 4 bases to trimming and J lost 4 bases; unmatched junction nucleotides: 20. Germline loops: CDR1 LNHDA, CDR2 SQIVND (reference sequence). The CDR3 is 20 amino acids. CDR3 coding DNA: TGTGCCAGTAGTACCCCAGGGACAGGGGTGTTTATGAGTTTTCCAGATACGCAGTATTTT. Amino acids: CASSTPGTGVFMSFPDTQYF.

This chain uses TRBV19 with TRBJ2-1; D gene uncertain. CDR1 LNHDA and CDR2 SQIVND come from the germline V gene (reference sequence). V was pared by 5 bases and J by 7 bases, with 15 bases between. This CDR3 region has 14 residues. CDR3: CASSSSRGLNEQFF. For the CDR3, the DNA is TGTGCCAGTAGTTCCAGCAGAGGCCTAAATGAGCAGTTCTTC.

The CDR3 nucleotides read TGTGCCAGCAGCCCAGTACCGGGTTCAGGCTCACCCCTCCACTTT. As protein: CASSPVPGSGSPLHF. The chain carries TRBV5-6 and TRBJ1-6; D remains ambiguous. The CDR3 spans 15 residues. CDR1 and CDR2 (germline): SGHDT, YYEEEE. Trimming cost V 4 bases and J 10 bases, with 18 bases left between them.

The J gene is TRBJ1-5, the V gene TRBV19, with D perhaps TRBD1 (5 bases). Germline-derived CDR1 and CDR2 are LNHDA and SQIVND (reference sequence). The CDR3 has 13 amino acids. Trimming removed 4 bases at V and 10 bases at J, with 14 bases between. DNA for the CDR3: TGTGCCAGTAGTACGCGACAGCGCAGTCCCCAGCATTTT. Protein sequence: CASSTRQRSPQHF.

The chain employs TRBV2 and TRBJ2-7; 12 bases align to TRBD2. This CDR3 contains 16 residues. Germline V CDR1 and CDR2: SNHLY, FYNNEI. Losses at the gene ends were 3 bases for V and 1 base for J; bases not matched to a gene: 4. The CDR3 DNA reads TGTGCCAGCAGTGACATCGGACTAGCGGGATCCTACGAGCAGTACTTC. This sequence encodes CASSDIGLAGSYEQYF.

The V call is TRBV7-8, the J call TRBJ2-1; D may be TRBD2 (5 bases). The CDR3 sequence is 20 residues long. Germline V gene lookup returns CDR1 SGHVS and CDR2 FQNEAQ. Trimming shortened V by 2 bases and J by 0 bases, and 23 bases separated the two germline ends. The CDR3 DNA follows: TGTGCCAGCAGCTTACGTCGGTCGGGGTCCCCTTCAAGCTCCTACAATGAGCAGTTCTTC. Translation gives CASSLRRSGSPSSSYNEQFF.

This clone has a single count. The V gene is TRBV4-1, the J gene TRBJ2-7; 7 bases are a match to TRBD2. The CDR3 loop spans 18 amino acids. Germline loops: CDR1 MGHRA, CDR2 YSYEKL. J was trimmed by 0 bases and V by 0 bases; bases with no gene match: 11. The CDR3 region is CASSQDLLGRGSSYEQYF. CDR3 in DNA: TGCGCCAGCAGCCAAGATCTGTTAGGGCGCGGGAGCTCCTACGAGCAGTACTTC.

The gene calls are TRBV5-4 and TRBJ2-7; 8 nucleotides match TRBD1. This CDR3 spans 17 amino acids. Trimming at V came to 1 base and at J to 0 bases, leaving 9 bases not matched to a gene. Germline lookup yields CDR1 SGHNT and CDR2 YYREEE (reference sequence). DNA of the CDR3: TGTGCCAGCAGCTTGAAGTTTGAGGACAGGGACTCCTACGAGCAGTACTTC. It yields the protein CASSLKFEDRDSYEQYF.

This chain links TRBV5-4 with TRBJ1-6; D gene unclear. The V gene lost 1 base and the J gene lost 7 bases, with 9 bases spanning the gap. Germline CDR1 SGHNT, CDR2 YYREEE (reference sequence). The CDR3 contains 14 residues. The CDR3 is CASSLRDGNSPLHF. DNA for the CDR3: TGTGCCAGCAGCTTGAGGGATGGGAATTCACCCCTCCACTTT.

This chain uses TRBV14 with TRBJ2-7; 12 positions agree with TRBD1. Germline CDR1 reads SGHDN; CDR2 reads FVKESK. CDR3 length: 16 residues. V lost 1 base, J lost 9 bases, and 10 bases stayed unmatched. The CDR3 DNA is TGTGCCAGCAGCCAAGGTTCCGGGACAGGGGGCACTGGGCAGTACTTC. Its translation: CASSQGSGTGGTGQYF.